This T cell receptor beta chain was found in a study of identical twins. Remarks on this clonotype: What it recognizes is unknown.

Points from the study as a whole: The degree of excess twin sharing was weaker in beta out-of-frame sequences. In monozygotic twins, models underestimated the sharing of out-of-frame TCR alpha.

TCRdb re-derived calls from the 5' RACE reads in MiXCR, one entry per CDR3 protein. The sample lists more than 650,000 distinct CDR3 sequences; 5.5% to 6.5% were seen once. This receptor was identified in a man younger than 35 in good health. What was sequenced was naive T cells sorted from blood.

The CDR3 spells CASSQDGSGRAREQYF. CDR3 sequence (DNA): TGTGCCAGCAGCCAAGATGGGAGCGGGAGGGCCCGCGAGCAGTACTTC. The chain links TRBV3-1 to TRBJ2-7; TRBD2 agrees at 10 bases. Germline V gene sequence: CDR1 LGHDT, CDR2 YNNKEL (reference sequence). The CDR3 is 16 residues long. The V and J ends lost 0 bases and 6 bases, in that order; junction bases with no gene match: 8.